These T cell receptor beta chains were read from a single sample in a study of T-cell memory formation after mild COVID-19. TCRdb reanalysed the 5' RACE reads using MiXCR and keeps one entry per CDR3 protein. The table records over 120,000 distinct CDR3 sequences, approximately 5.7% of them present only once. The sequencing input was PBMCs or a T cell subset sorted from them (not recorded which). These receptors were collected from an adult woman who had mild COVID-19 (a few samples of this study predate the infection). Cell type and time point are not known. CDR3s include the opening cysteine and the closing phenylalanine or tryptophan. Fields, in order: J gene, V gene, CDR3 protein.

J gene: TRBJ2-1; V gene: TRBV5-1; CDR3 protein: CASSYWMSEQFF
J gene: TRBJ2-5; V gene: TRBV5-1; CDR3 protein: CASSWESGGAETQYF
J gene: TRBJ2-1; V gene: TRBV7-3; CDR3 protein: CASSQTSGGPHEQFF
J gene: TRBJ1-1; V gene: TRBV19; CDR3 protein: CASSITGQGRKNTEAFF
J gene: TRBJ2-7; V gene: TRBV6-2/TRBV6-3; CDR3 protein: CASRTGGPNYEQYF
J gene: TRBJ1-2; V gene: TRBV19; CDR3 protein: CASSIGDRGNYGYTF
J gene: TRBJ2-6; V gene: TRBV29-1; CDR3 protein: CSVVPLAGANVLTF
J gene: TRBJ2-4; V gene: TRBV3-1; CDR3 protein: CASSHVGETNIQYF
J gene: TRBJ1-4; V gene: TRBV5-4; CDR3 protein: CASSPEGVKEKLFF
J gene: TRBJ2-3; V gene: TRBV7-3; CDR3 protein: CASSPGTSGSTQYF
J gene: TRBJ2-2; V gene: TRBV5-1; CDR3 protein: CASSGGAANTGELFF
J gene: TRBJ2-1; V gene: TRBV24-1; CDR3 protein: CATQRRGNEQFF
J gene: TRBJ2-7; V gene: TRBV3-1; CDR3 protein: CASSPSVVRNEQYF
J gene: TRBJ1-1; V gene: TRBV5-1; CDR3 protein: CASSPSLNTEAFF
J gene: TRBJ1-2; V gene: TRBV24-1; CDR3 protein: CATSDSRGAGYGYTF
J gene: TRBJ1-4; V gene: TRBV5-1; CDR3 protein: CASSSGQGALGEKLFF
J gene: TRBJ1-2; V gene: TRBV15; CDR3 protein: CATSRAPTEMYGYTF
J gene: TRBJ2-5; V gene: TRBV20-1; CDR3 protein: CSASRGGTGGETQYF
J gene: TRBJ2-5; V gene: TRBV7-6; CDR3 protein: CASSLGHRTQYF
J gene: TRBJ2-2; V gene: TRBV12-3/TRBV12-4; CDR3 protein: CASSFWTGGSSGELFF
J gene: TRBJ2-3; V gene: TRBV7-9; CDR3 protein: CASSPKSLLAGVTDTQYF
J gene: TRBJ1-2; V gene: TRBV7-6; CDR3 protein: CASSLARGQGGGYTF
J gene: TRBJ1-4; V gene: TRBV6-1; CDR3 protein: CASSEALWKVATNEKLFF
J gene: TRBJ2-7; V gene: TRBV5-1; CDR3 protein: CASSLGSGFEQYF
J gene: TRBJ2-1; V gene: TRBV28; CDR3 protein: CASHSIRSRGGTGKPFNEQFF
J gene: TRBJ2-7; V gene: TRBV3-1; CDR3 protein: CASSPLRAYEQYF
J gene: TRBJ1-1; V gene: TRBV15; CDR3 protein: CATSRAMRRGGEAFF
J gene: TRBJ2-3; V gene: TRBV24-1; CDR3 protein: CATSARTVADTQYF
J gene: TRBJ1-1; V gene: TRBV20-1; CDR3 protein: CSANKQRVNTEAFF
J gene: TRBJ1-1; V gene: TRBV7-9; CDR3 protein: CASSLGGASGTEAFF
J gene: TRBJ2-2; V gene: TRBV12-3/TRBV12-4; CDR3 protein: CASSLFAGANTGELFF
J gene: TRBJ2-1; V gene: TRBV5-5; CDR3 protein: CASGDRQFSYNEQFF
J gene: TRBJ2-3; V gene: TRBV3-1; CDR3 protein: CASSRRNTGTQYF
J gene: TRBJ2-1; V gene: TRBV10-3; CDR3 protein: CAISEDRNYNEQFF
J gene: TRBJ2-1; V gene: TRBV6-1; CDR3 protein: CASSVGAGSGFSYNEQFF
J gene: TRBJ1-2; V gene: TRBV9; CDR3 protein: CASSATAGGNYGYTF
J gene: TRBJ2-2; V gene: TRBV5-4; CDR3 protein: CASSLYSQGATGELFF
J gene: TRBJ2-1; V gene: TRBV11-2; CDR3 protein: CASAGGASYNEQFF
J gene: TRBJ2-2; V gene: TRBV7-9; CDR3 protein: CASSLPYSNTGELFF
J gene: TRBJ1-1; V gene: TRBV7-9; CDR3 protein: CASSSGVLNTEAFF